A single sample is the source of the 10 T cell receptor beta chains below, sequenced in a study of glioma-infiltrating T cells. Amplification of TCR alpha and beta CDR3 regions from RNA used iRepertoire nested multiplex PCR. TCRdb fed the multiplex PCR reads into MiXCR, producing one record per CDR3 protein. The top ten clones hold roughly 30% of a sample with approximately 100,000 distinct CDR3 sequences, under 30% of them seen once. Sequencing was done on a sample of glioma tissue, nonneoplastic brain tissue, or PBMCs (not recorded which). All receptors come from a human donor with low-grade glioma or glioblastoma, undergoing nonglioma brain surgery, or in good health (not recorded which).

Notes on this clonotype: A much bigger clone sits one base away, suggesting this may be a read error. The J gene is TRBJ2-1, the V gene TRBV4-3; 7 positions match TRBD1. V gave up 0 bases and J gave up 2 bases; unmatched junction bases: 7. Germline V gene lookup returns CDR1 LGHNA and CDR2 YSLEER. This CDR3 has 17 residues. The DNA for the CDR3 is TGCGCCAGCAGCCAAGATCTTGTCCAGGGGGCCTACAATGAGCAGTTCTTC. It translates to CASSQDLVQGAYNEQFF.

This clonotype was observed many times. The rearrangement uses TRBV7-9 and TRBJ1-2; D is ambiguous. The V and J ends lost 4 bases and 4 bases respectively, with 25 bases between them. This CDR3 spans 18 amino acids. The germline V gene encodes CDR1 SEHNR and CDR2 FQNEAQ (reference sequence). The CDR3 reads CASSYPGRREIILYGYTF. The CDR3 DNA sequence: TGTGCCAGCAGCTACCCGGGTAGGAGGGAAATAATTCTCTATGGCTACACCTTC. Combining the CDR3 with reference TRBV7-9 and TRBJ1-2 gives the whole variable domain DTGVSQNPRHKITKRGQNVTFRCDPISEHNRLYWYRQTLGQGPEFLTYFQNEAQLEKSRLLSDRFSAERPKGSFSTLEIQRTEQGDSAMYLCASSYPGRREIILYGYTFGSGTRLTVV.

This clonotype was recorded a few times. One junction end disagrees with the germline gene, perhaps due to a read error. J is TRBJ2-1 and V is TRBV6-2 or TRBV6-3; D may be TRBD2 (5 bases). The CDR3 consists of 13 residues. Germline loops: CDR1 MNHEY, CDR2 SVGEGT. The CDR3 DNA sequence: TGTGCCAGCAGAAACCTACTAGAGAATGAGCAGCTCTTC. As protein: CASRNLLENEQLF.

With respect to this clonotype: A much larger clone sits a single nucleotide away, making a read error possible. J is TRBJ1-1 and V is TRBV4-3; D gene unclear. The CDR3 contains 16 residues. Germline V gives CDR1 LGHNA, CDR2 YSLEER. The CDR3 here is CASSVAPRLENTEASF. CDR3 bases: TGCGCCAGCAGTGTTGCCCCCCGACTCGAAAACACTGAAGCTTCCTTT.

V and J are TRBV27 and TRBJ1-5; D unclear. Germline CDR1 is MNHEY and CDR2 is SMNVEV (reference sequence). V was shortened by 6 bases and J by 6 bases, with 18 bases between the two germline ends. The CDR3 totals 15 residues. As DNA, the CDR3 is TGTGCCAGCAGCACAACCCCGGGTATGGGTCAGCCCCAGCATTTT. It translates to CASSTTPGMGQPQHF.

This clonotype was observed many times. The V and J genes are TRBV28 and TRBJ2-3; 7 bases fit TRBD2. Germline loops: CDR1 MDHEN, CDR2 SYDVKM. The junction had 13 bases not matched to a gene; V was cut back by 5 bases and J by 2 bases. This CDR3 has 17 residues. The chain's CDR3 is CASSTPFGLADTDTQYF. CDR3 bases: TGTGCCAGCAGTACCCCCTTTGGTCTAGCGGACACAGATACGCAGTATTTT.

The sample holds many counts of this clonotype. The chain is built from TRBV27 and TRBJ2-1, with TRBD2 matching 10 bases. Trimming took 7 bases from V and 4 from J; bases not matched to a gene: 16. CDR1 and CDR2 from the germline V gene are MNHEY and SMNVEV (reference sequence). The length of the CDR3 is 18 residues. The CDR3 sequence: CASTPAGKASGGYNEQFF. As DNA, the CDR3 is TGTGCCAGCACCCCGGCGGGGAAGGCTAGCGGGGGATACAATGAGCAGTTCTTC.

Ten or more counts support this clonotype. J is TRBJ2-3 and V is TRBV6-2 or TRBV6-3, with TRBD2 matching 9 bases. CDR1 is MNHEY and CDR2 is SVGEGT in the germline V gene. Germline trimming cut 8 bases from V and 11 bases from J; bases unmatched to any gene: 14. The CDR3 extends over 14 amino acids. CDR3 in DNA: TGTGCCAGCGCCGGAGTAGCGGGGGCCCCAAGGCAGTATTTT. Translating it yields CASAGVAGAPRQYF.

This clonotype was recorded once. At one of its ends the junction is not consistent with the germline gene, which may arise from a read error. V gene TRBV4-3 combines with J gene TRBJ2-1, with D maybe TRBD1 (5 bases). Per germline, CDR1 LGHNA and CDR2 YSLEER. CDR3 length: 20 residues. CDR3 residues: CASGQDGLRVRGAGSNEQLF. The CDR3 DNA sequence: TGCGCCAGCGGCCAAGACGGTCTGCGTGTTCGTGGGGCCGGAAGCAATGAGCAGCTCTTC.

This clonotype came up many times. The chain links TRBV28 to TRBJ2-5; 7 nucleotides line up with TRBD1. This CDR3 contains 15 residues. V gave up 4 bases and J gave up 0 bases; unmatched junction bases: 5. The germline V gene has CDR1 MDHEN and CDR2 SYDVKM. CDR3 nucleotide sequence: TGTGCCAGCAGTTCCATGGGACAGCACCAAGAGACCCAGTACTTC. Protein product: CASSSMGQHQETQYF.